What follows are 24 T cell receptor beta chains derived from one specimen sequenced in a study of cytomegalovirus exposure and HLA in healthy donors. The PCR was carried out with 60 Vbeta primers and 13 Jbeta primers. Profiling relied on immunoSEQ multiplex PCR, and the TCRdb table lists in-frame clones only, not all of them. Here the sample spans 120,000 or so clones, approximately 77% being singletons. The sequenced sample consisted of PBMCs. The receptors originated from a young man in good health and CMV-seronegative.

The table lists this clone with a few counts. The CDR3 coding sequence is TGTGCCAGCTCAACAGGGACGGGCAATCAGCCCCAGCATTTT. The encoded protein is CASSTGTGNQPQHF. The chain links TRBV28 to TRBJ1-5, with D perhaps matching TRBD1 (6 bases). Trimming stripped 8 bases from V and 2 bases from J, with 13 bases between. CDR1 is MDHEN, CDR2 SYDVKM, per germline. The CDR3 is made up of 14 amino acids.

The chain couples TRBV28 to TRBJ2-7; 8 positions match TRBD1. The CDR3 sequence is 15 residues long. From germline, CDR1 is MDHEN and CDR2 SYDVKM. With V trimmed by 4 bases and J by 1 base, 6 bases remained unmatched. The CDR3 protein is CASSYGQGRSYEQYF. Written as DNA, the CDR3 is TGTGCCAGCAGTTACGGACAGGGCAGGTCCTACGAGCAGTACTTC.

This chain joins TRBV6-1 and TRBJ2-1, with a possible D match to TRBD1 (6 bases). This CDR3 spans 15 amino acids. Germline V CDR1 and CDR2: MNHNS, SASEGT. Trimming cost V 3 bases and J 4 bases, with 13 bases left between them. CDR3 sequence: CASSEWQGQYNEQFF. The CDR3 DNA reads TGTGCCAGCAGTGAGTGGCAGGGGCAATACAATGAGCAGTTCTTC.

The chain carries TRBV4-3 and TRBJ1-2; D gene unclear. The CDR3 totals 15 residues. CDR1 and CDR2 (germline): LGHNA, YSLEER. The V and J ends lost 1 base and 0 bases respectively, with 9 bases between them. The CDR3 sequence is CASSQGTTANYGYTF. In nucleotides, the CDR3 is TGCGCCAGCAGCCAAGGAACCACAGCTAACTATGGCTACACCTTC.

The chain uses TRBV19 and TRBJ2-7; D is uncertain. Trimming pared 1 base from V and 2 bases from J, leaving 9 bases between. The CDR3 has 14 amino acids. The germline gives CDR1 LNHDA, CDR2 SQIVND (reference sequence). The CDR3 sequence is CASSIARVPYEQYF. CDR3 nucleotides: TGTGCCAGTAGTATAGCCCGGGTCCCCTACGAGCAGTACTTC.

This chain joins TRBV5-6 and TRBJ1-1; TRBD1 aligns across 9 bases. Germline assignment: CDR1 SGHDT and CDR2 YYEEEE. The CDR3 has 15 residues. After removal of 4 bases from V and 4 bases from J, the junction contained 8 bases not matched to a gene. CDR3 DNA: TGTGCCAGCAGCCTGGGACAGGGATTATCCACTGAAGCTTTCTTT. As protein: CASSLGQGLSTEAFF.

In DNA form, the CDR3 reads TGCGCCAGCAGCCAAGATGCGGACAATGAGCAGTTCTTC. Encoded protein: CASSQDADNEQFF. The chain carries TRBV4-3 and TRBJ2-1, with unresolved D. Germline V CDR1 and CDR2: LGHNA, YSLEER. This CDR3 is 13 amino acids long. The V end lost 0 bases, the J end lost 5 bases, and 5 bases lay between the germline ends.

This clone has only a few counts. The chain is built from TRBV19 and TRBJ1-2, with D uncertain. In germline, CDR1 is LNHDA, CDR2 SQIVND (reference sequence). V lost 6 bases, J lost 4 bases, and 9 bases lay in between. This CDR3 spans 12 amino acids. CDR3 sequence reads: CASRADFYGYTF. The CDR3 DNA reads TGTGCCAGTAGGGCAGATTTCTATGGCTACACCTTC.

The genes are TRBV5-6 and TRBJ2-1; D perhaps matches TRBD2 (5 bases). V gave up 2 bases and J gave up 6 bases, with 9 bases separating them. The CDR3 sequence is 13 residues long. CDR1 is SGHDT, CDR2 YYEEEE, per germline. Here the CDR3 DNA reads TGTGCCAGCAGCTTAAGGGAGCGCAATGAGCAGTTCTTC. It specifies CASSLRERNEQFF. Using reference TRBV5-6 and TRBJ2-1 for the parts outside the CDR3, the full variable domain is DAGVTQSPTHLIKTRGQQVTLRCSPKSGHDTVSWYQQALGQGPQFIFQYYEEEERQRGNFPDRFSGHQFPNYSSELNVNALLLGDSALYLCASSLRERNEQFFGPGTRLTVL.

This rearrangement joins TRBV5-3 to TRBJ1-5; D not certain. TRBV5-3 is placed among ORFs of uncertain function. V lost 5 bases to trimming and J lost 4 bases, with 19 bases between them. The CDR3 contains 16 residues. The CDR3 protein is CARRLSWNRRNQPQHF. CDR3 DNA sequence: TGTGCCAGAAGGCTTTCTTGGAATAGGCGGAATCAGCCCCAGCATTTT.

The rearrangement uses TRBV19 and TRBJ2-1, with D tentatively TRBD1 (6 bases). Germline assignment: CDR1 LNHDA and CDR2 SQIVND (reference sequence). This CDR3 has 15 residues. The V gene lost 5 bases and the J gene lost 0 bases, with 11 bases spanning the gap. The CDR3: CASSLDRSSYNEQFF. CDR3 sequence (DNA): TGTGCCAGTAGTCTCGACAGGAGCTCCTACAATGAGCAGTTCTTC.

This rearrangement joins TRBV6-5 to TRBJ1-2, with 9 positions matching TRBD1. This CDR3 contains 16 residues. Germline V gives CDR1 MNHEY, CDR2 SVGAGI. V dropped 1 base and J dropped 4; count of bases not matched to a gene: 7. CDR3 sequence (DNA): TGTGCCAGCAGTTACTTAGTGACAGGGGGACCCTATGGCTACACCTTC. Its protein is CASSYLVTGGPYGYTF.

The gene calls are TRBV6-6 and TRBJ1-5, with a possible D match to TRBD1 (5 bases). The ends were cut back, 7 bases at V and 3 bases at J, with 13 bases in the middle. Germline V CDR1 and CDR2: MNHNY, SVGAGI (reference sequence). This CDR3 region has 14 residues. CDR3 amino acids: CASTPGGYNQPQHF. CDR3 nucleotides: TGTGCCAGCACCCCCGGGGGGTACAATCAGCCCCAGCATTTT.

The chain combines TRBV18 with TRBJ1-4; the D is unclear. In germline, CDR1 is KGHSH, CDR2 LQKENI. Trimming took off 0 bases at V and 9 bases at J, with 11 bases between the two ends. The CDR3 sequence is 14 residues long. CDR3 in amino acids: CASSPPTGGKKLFF. Here the CDR3 DNA reads TGTGCCAGCTCACCACCGACGGGAGGGAAAAAACTGTTTTTT. Variable domain in full (rest from reference TRBV18 and TRBJ1-4): NAGVMQNPRHLVRRRGQEARLRCSPMKGHSHVYWYRQLPEEGLKFMVYLQKENIIDESGMPKERFSAEFPKEGPSILRIQQVVRGDSAAYFCASSPPTGGKKLFFGSGTQLSVL.

DNA for the CDR3: TGTGCCAGCAGCTCAGGGGGGACAGGGTTGTTGGAGCAGTACTTC. Translated, it gives CASSSGGTGLLEQYF. The chain couples TRBV7-9 to TRBJ2-5; 9 bases line up with TRBD1. V lost 4 bases to trimming and J lost 11 bases; unmatched junction nucleotides: 14. The CDR3 length is 15 residues. Germline lookup yields CDR1 SEHNR and CDR2 FQNEAQ (reference sequence).

The chain recombines TRBV19 with TRBJ1-2, with 9 bases lining up with TRBD1. Germline assignment: CDR1 LNHDA and CDR2 SQIVND (reference sequence). The CDR3 is made up of 15 amino acids. V was pared by 6 bases and J by 2 bases, with 7 bases of the junction left unmatched. CDR3 amino acids: CASRPSGTGNYGYTF. The CDR3 coding sequence is TGTGCCAGTAGGCCCTCCGGGACAGGGAACTATGGCTACACCTTC.

Comments on this clone: An end of the junction does not agree with germline; a read error may underlie this. Other DNA sequences in this sample translate to the same CDR3. In DNA, the CDR3 is TGTGCCAGCAGTGAATTCGGAAGGGGCTTCTATAATTCACCCCTCCACTTT. The encoded protein is CASSEFGRGFYNSPLHF. V and J are TRBV10-2 and TRBJ1-6; D may be TRBD1 (5 bases). Germline V lookup: CDR1 WSHSY, CDR2 SAAADI. The CDR3 contains 17 residues.

In its sample, this clone was seen once. The chain carries TRBV6-1 and TRBJ2-7; D is perhaps TRBD1 (6 bases). CDR3 length equals 12 residues. Trimming stripped 4 bases from V and 4 bases from J, with 8 bases between. The germline V gene has CDR1 MNHNS and CDR2 SASEGT. The CDR3, as DNA: TGTGCCAGCAGTGGGACAGTTTACGAGCAGTACTTC. Amino acid sequence: CASSGTVYEQYF.

The chain uses TRBV27 and TRBJ1-5, with TRBD1 identical over 9 bases. V was pared by 2 bases and J by 2 bases, with 1 base of the junction left unmatched. The germline CDR1 and CDR2 sequences are MNHEY and SMNVEV (reference sequence). CDR3 length equals 15 residues. CDR3 amino acids: CASSLDRGGNQPQHF. The CDR3, as DNA: TGTGCCAGCAGTTTAGACAGGGGGGGCAATCAGCCCCAGCATTTT.

This chain joins TRBV29-1 and TRBJ1-1; D is perhaps TRBD1 (5 bases). Germline-derived CDR1 and CDR2 are SQVTM and ANQGSEA. The CDR3 is made up of 13 amino acids. The germline V and J ends were trimmed by 4 bases and 1 base, with 10 bases remaining between them. The CDR3 sequence: CSVAEGWNTEAFF. CDR3 DNA: TGCAGCGTTGCGGAGGGGTGGAACACTGAAGCTTTCTTT.

This chain joins TRBV6-6 and TRBJ1-3; a possible D gene is TRBD1 (6 bases). V lost 5 bases, J lost 0 bases, and 11 bases lay in between. CDR3 length: 15 amino acids. CDR1 is MNHNY, CDR2 SVGAGI, per germline (reference sequence). CDR3: CASSRDILSGNTIYF. The CDR3 DNA follows: TGTGCCAGCAGTCGGGACATCCTCTCTGGAAACACCATATATTTT.

The chain joins TRBV5-6 to TRBJ2-7; possible D gene TRBD2, 6 bases. The germline V and J ends were trimmed by 0 bases and 6 bases, with 13 bases remaining between them. The CDR3 totals 14 residues. Looked up from germline, CDR1 is SGHDT and CDR2 is YYEEEE. In DNA form, the CDR3 reads TGTGCCAGCAGCTTGGCCGGGGGAGCGCGCGAGCAGTACTTC. Translating it yields CASSLAGGAREQYF.

This chain joins TRBV5-6 and TRBJ2-5, with a tentative D call TRBD1 (7 bases). V gave up 5 bases and J gave up 1 base, with 18 bases separating them. This CDR3 has 16 residues. Per the germline V gene, CDR1 is SGHDT and CDR2 is YYEEEE. The DNA for the CDR3 is TGTGCCAGCAGACGGGGGAAGGACAGGATCCAAGAGACCCAGTACTTC. It yields the protein CASRRGKDRIQETQYF.

The chain joins TRBV10-3 to TRBJ2-3, with a tentative D call TRBD1 (5 bases). Germline V gene sequence: CDR1 ENHRY, CDR2 SYGVKD. V was clipped by 3 bases and J by 0 bases, with 19 bases between them. The CDR3 totals 18 residues. The CDR3 is CAISDGKQDSPSTDTQYF. In nucleotides, the CDR3 is TGTGCCATCAGTGATGGGAAACAGGATTCTCCTAGCACAGATACGCAGTATTTT.